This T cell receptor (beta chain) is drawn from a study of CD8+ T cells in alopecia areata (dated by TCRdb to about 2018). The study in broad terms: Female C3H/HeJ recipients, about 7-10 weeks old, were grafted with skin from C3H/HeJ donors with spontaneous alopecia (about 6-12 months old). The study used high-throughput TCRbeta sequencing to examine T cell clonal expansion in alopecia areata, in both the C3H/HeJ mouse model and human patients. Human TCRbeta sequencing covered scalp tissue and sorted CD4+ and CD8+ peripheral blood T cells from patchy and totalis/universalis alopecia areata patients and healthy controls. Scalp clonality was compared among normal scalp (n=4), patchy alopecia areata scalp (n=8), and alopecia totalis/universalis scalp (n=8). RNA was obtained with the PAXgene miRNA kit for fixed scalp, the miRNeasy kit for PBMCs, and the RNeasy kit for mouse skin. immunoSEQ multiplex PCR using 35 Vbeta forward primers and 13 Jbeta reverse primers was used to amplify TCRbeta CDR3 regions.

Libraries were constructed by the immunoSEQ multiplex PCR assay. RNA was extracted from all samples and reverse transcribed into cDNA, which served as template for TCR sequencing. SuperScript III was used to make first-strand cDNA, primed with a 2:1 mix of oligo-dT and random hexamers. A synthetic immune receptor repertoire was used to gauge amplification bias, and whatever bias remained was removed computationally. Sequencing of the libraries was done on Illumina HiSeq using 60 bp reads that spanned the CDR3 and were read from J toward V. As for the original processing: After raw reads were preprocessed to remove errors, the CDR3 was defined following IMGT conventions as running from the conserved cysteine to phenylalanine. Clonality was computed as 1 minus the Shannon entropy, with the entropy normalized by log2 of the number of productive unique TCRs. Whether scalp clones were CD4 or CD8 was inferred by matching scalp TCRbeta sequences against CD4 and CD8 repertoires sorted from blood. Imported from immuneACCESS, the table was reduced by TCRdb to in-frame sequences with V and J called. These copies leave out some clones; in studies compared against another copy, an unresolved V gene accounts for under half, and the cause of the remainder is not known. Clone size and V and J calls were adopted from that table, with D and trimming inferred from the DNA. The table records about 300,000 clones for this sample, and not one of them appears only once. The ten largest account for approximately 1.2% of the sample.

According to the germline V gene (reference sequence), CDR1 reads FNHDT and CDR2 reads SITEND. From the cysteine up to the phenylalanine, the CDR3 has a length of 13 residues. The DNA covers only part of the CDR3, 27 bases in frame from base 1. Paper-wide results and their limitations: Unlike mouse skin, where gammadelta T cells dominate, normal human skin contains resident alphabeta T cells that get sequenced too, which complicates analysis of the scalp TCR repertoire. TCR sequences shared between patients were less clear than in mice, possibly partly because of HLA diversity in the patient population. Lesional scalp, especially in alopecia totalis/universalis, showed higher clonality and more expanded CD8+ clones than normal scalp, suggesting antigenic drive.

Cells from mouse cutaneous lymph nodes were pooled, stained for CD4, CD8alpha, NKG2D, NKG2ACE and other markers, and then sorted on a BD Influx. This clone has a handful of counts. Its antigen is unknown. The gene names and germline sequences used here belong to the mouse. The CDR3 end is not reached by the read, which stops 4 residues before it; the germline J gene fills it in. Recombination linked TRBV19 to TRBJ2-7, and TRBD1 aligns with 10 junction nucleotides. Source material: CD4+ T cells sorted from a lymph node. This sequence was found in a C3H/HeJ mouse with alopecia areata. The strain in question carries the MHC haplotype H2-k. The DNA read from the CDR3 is TGTGCCAGCAGCTCCGGACAGGGGGAT. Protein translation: CASSSGQGD. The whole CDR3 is CASSSGQGDEQYF.